Listed here are 26 T cell receptor beta chains from one sample, sequenced in a study of naive CD8 T cells in extremely preterm neonates (dated by TCRdb to the late 2010s). Library construction relied on the immunoSEQ multiplex PCR assay. TCRdb took this table from immuneACCESS and kept in-frame rearrangements with V and J called. Such tables lack part of the clones; where checked against another copy, unresolved V genes explain under half of the gap, and the rest is unexplained. The sample table shows approximately 7,200 clones, and around 98% are seen once. 0.35% to 0.4% of the sample is in the top ten clones. A few elective full-term cesarean deliveries at roughly 36-41 weeks of gestation, with no labor and no rupture of membranes, were the source of the term cord blood. The sample consisted of naive CD8+ T cells from cord blood. Every receptor here comes from a newborn in good health.

The chain is built from TRBV4-1 and TRBJ1-2; TRBD1 matches 9 bases. Germline V gene sequence: CDR1 MGHRA, CDR2 YSYEKL. V was clipped by 0 bases and J by 4 bases; unmatched bases: 3. The CDR3 length is 15 residues. The CDR3: CASSQDGGQGYGYTF. Here the CDR3 DNA reads TGCGCCAGCAGCCAAGATGGGGGACAGGGCTATGGCTACACCTTC.

This chain joins TRBV28 and TRBJ2-7; D is ambiguous. Looked up from germline, CDR1 is MDHEN and CDR2 is SYDVKM. The CDR3 is made up of 12 amino acids. Trimming removed 3 bases from V and 0 bases from J, with 3 bases in between. CDR3 loop: CASSLSSYEQYF. The DNA for the CDR3 is TGTGCCAGCAGTTTGAGCTCCTACGAGCAGTACTTC.

This chain uses TRBV5-1 with TRBJ1-1, with TRBD1 matching over 9 bases. From germline, CDR1 is SGHRS and CDR2 YFSETQ. The CDR3 runs 15 residues. V lost 5 bases and J lost 1; bases outside the gene matches: 6. The CDR3 region is CASSSWTGANTEAFF. DNA of the CDR3: TGCGCCAGCAGTTCATGGACAGGGGCGAACACTGAAGCTTTCTTT. Variable domain in full (rest from reference TRBV5-1 and TRBJ1-1): KAGVTQTPRYLIKTRGQQVTLSCSPISGHRSVSWYQQTPGQGLQFLFEYFSETQRNKGNFPGRFSGRQFSNSRSEMNVSTLELGDSALYLCASSSWTGANTEAFFGQGTRLTVV.

The table lists this clone with a count of one. The rearrangement links TRBV9 to TRBJ2-1, with 8 bases identical to TRBD2. The CDR3 has 15 residues. With 0 bases clipped from V and 6 bases from J, the junction kept 5 bases outside the gene matches. CDR1 is SGDLS and CDR2 is YYNGEE in the germline V gene. CDR3 sequence: CASSVGSGVGNEQFF. Here the CDR3 DNA reads TGTGCCAGCAGCGTAGGTAGCGGGGTAGGCAATGAGCAGTTCTTC. Full variable domain (remainder filled in from reference TRBV9 and TRBJ2-1): DSGVTQTPKHLITATGQRVTLRCSPRSGDLSVYWYQQSLDQGLQFLIQYYNGEERAKGNILERFSAQQFPDLHSELNLSSLELGDSALYFCASSVGSGVGNEQFFGPGTRLTVL.

The gene calls are TRBV5-6 and TRBJ2-1; D may be TRBD1 (6 bases). The V end was cut by 2 bases, the J end by 4 bases, with 10 bases between. The CDR3 length is 14 residues. Germline V CDR1 and CDR2: SGHDT, YYEEEE. In DNA, the CDR3 is TGTGCCAGCAGCTTCGGGACAAAATACAATGAGCAGTTCTTC. Translating it yields CASSFGTKYNEQFF.

The V gene is TRBV6-1, the J gene TRBJ2-1; TRBD1 agrees at 7 bases. The J segment lost 2 bases and the V segment lost 0 bases, leaving 1 base of the junction unmatched. Germline V gene lookup returns CDR1 MNHNS and CDR2 SASEGT. CDR3 length: 15 amino acids. The DNA of the CDR3 is TGTGCCAGCAGTGAAGCCACAGGGGCCTACAATGAGCAGTTCTTC. Translating gives CASSEATGAYNEQFF.

The rearrangement links TRBV30 to TRBJ1-2; 7 nucleotides agree with TRBD1. With 4 bases clipped from V and 6 bases from J, the junction kept 8 bases outside the gene matches. Germline V gene lookup returns CDR1 GTSNPN and CDR2 SVGIG (reference sequence). The CDR3 extends over 13 amino acids. The CDR3 sequence is CAWTQGDGDGYTF. The CDR3, as DNA: TGTGCCTGGACTCAGGGGGACGGGGATGGCTACACCTTC.

The chain recombines TRBV6-1 with TRBJ1-4, with 8 bases aligning to TRBD1. CDR1 MNHNS and CDR2 SASEGT come from the germline V gene. Germline trimming cut 6 bases from V and 7 bases from J; bases unmatched to any gene: 4. The CDR3 is made up of 13 amino acids. As DNA, the CDR3 is TGTGCCAGCAGGGCCGGGACAGGTGAAAAACTGTTTTTT. It specifies CASRAGTGEKLFF.

Concerning this clone: Sequence at one end of the junction differs from germline and may be a read error. V and J are TRBV7-7 and TRBJ2-3, with a possible D match to TRBD2 (5 bases). The germline V gene encodes CDR1 SSHAT and CDR2 FNYEAQ (reference sequence). The CDR3 runs 15 residues. The CDR3 region is CASSFICSEADTQYF. The CDR3 bases are TGTGCTAGCAGCTTTATTTGTTCGGAGGCGGATACGCAGTATTTT.

The chain couples TRBV7-8 to TRBJ2-7, with D unclear. The CDR3 totals 14 residues. Germline CDR1 is SGHVS and CDR2 is FQNEAQ. Trimming removed 0 bases from V and 0 bases from J, with 6 bases in between. CDR3 in amino acids: CASSLAVHSYEQYF. The CDR3 DNA follows: TGTGCCAGCAGCTTAGCGGTACACTCCTACGAGCAGTACTTC.

V gene TRBV30 combines with J gene TRBJ1-3, with D hard to call. V was trimmed by 1 base and J by 1 base, leaving 8 bases between them. The CDR3 is 14 amino acids. Germline values: CDR1 GTSNPN, CDR2 SVGIG (reference sequence). The CDR3 DNA reads as TGTGCCTGGAGTGGAGGGATATCTGGAAACACCATATATTTT. Its translation is CAWSGGISGNTIYF.

The CDR3 nucleotides read TGTGCCAGCAGCTTCACTAGCGGGGGGGTCGATGAGCAGTTCTTC. The encoded protein is CASSFTSGGVDEQFF. The V and J genes are TRBV7-2 and TRBJ2-1; 13 bases line up with TRBD2. Germline assignment: CDR1 SGHTA and CDR2 FQGNSA. This CDR3 contains 15 residues. The junction had 4 bases not matched to a gene; V was cut back by 3 bases and J by 8 bases.

The CDR3 sequence is CASSSYSLAGGYEQYF. The CDR3 DNA follows: TGTGCCAGCAGCTCCTACAGCCTAGCGGGGGGGTACGAGCAGTACTTC. The rearrangement uses TRBV13 and TRBJ2-7; the match to TRBD2 covers 12 bases. Trimming took 4 bases from V and 4 from J; bases not matched to a gene: 8. This CDR3 spans 16 amino acids. CDR1 and CDR2 from the germline V gene are PRHDT and FYEKMQ (reference sequence).

The chain recombines TRBV30 with TRBJ1-1; D gene uncertain. The germline CDR1 and CDR2 sequences are GTSNPN and SVGIG (reference sequence). V was cut by 0 bases and J by 3 bases, with 8 bases left in between. This CDR3 has 13 residues. DNA for the CDR3: TGTGCCTGGAGTGTTTCGCAGTACACTGAAGCTTTCTTT. Its translation: CAWSVSQYTEAFF.

The chain uses TRBV7-6 and TRBJ1-6; 8 bases map to TRBD1. With 1 base clipped from V and 9 bases from J, the junction kept 2 bases outside the gene matches. This CDR3 region has 14 residues. Germline-derived CDR1 and CDR2 are SGHVS and FNYEAQ. The CDR3 bases are TGTGCCAGCAGCTTAGGTACAGGGGGTTCACCCCTCCACTTT. Its protein product is CASSLGTGGSPLHF.

The rearrangement uses TRBV19 and TRBJ1-1, with a tentative D call TRBD1 (6 bases). Germline V lookup: CDR1 LNHDA, CDR2 SQIVND (reference sequence). This CDR3 contains 13 residues. The V and J ends lost 5 bases and 0 bases respectively, with 7 bases between them. The CDR3 here is CASSSGVNTEAFF. CDR3 bases: TGTGCCAGTAGTTCAGGGGTGAACACTGAAGCTTTCTTT.

The chain joins TRBV5-4 to TRBJ2-3; 10 nucleotides align to TRBD1. Germline V lookup: CDR1 SGHNT, CDR2 YYREEE (reference sequence). Trimming cost V 2 bases and J 3 bases; bases outside gene matches: 12. The CDR3 has 18 residues. The CDR3: CASSFLTLTGGGTDTQYF. The CDR3 DNA reads as TGTGCCAGCAGCTTCCTAACACTGACAGGGGGCGGGACAGATACGCAGTATTTT. The whole variable domain, filled in from reference TRBV5-4 and TRBJ2-3, reads ETGVTQSPTHLIKTRGQQVTLRCSSQSGHNTVSWYQQALGQGPQFIFQYYREEENGRGNFPPRFSGLQFPNYSSELNVNALELDDSALYLCASSFLTLTGGGTDTQYFGPGTRLTVL.

The chain links TRBV27 to TRBJ1-1, with D possibly TRBD1 on 5 matching bases. The CDR3 runs 13 residues. Germline loops: CDR1 MNHEY, CDR2 SMNVEV (reference sequence). V was clipped by 1 base and J by 9 bases, with 12 bases between them. CDR3 sequence: CASSLFPRQKAFF. The CDR3, as DNA: TGTGCCAGCAGTTTATTCCCCAGACAGAAAGCTTTCTTT.

The chain is built from TRBV4-1 and TRBJ2-7; D is perhaps TRBD1 (6 bases). Germline V CDR1 and CDR2: MGHRA, YSYEKL. This CDR3 is 15 amino acids long. With 2 bases removed from V and 4 bases from J, the gap between germline ends came to 15 bases. The CDR3 DNA is TGCGCCAGCAGCCAATTTAGTGGCCAGGGGTACGAGCAGTACTTC. Encoded protein: CASSQFSGQGYEQYF.

The chain recombines TRBV7-9 with TRBJ2-7; 8 bases are shared with TRBD1. Trimming took 3 bases from V and 5 from J; bases not matched to a gene: 6. Germline V gene sequence: CDR1 SEHNR, CDR2 FQNEAQ (reference sequence). This CDR3 has 14 amino acids. In DNA, the CDR3 is TGTGCCAGCAGCTTGTTACACAGGGGGAACGAGCAGTACTTC. Its translation: CASSLLHRGNEQYF. Full variable domain (outside the CDR3, taken from reference TRBV7-9 and TRBJ2-7): DTGVSQNPRHKITKRGQNVTFRCDPISEHNRLYWYRQTLGQGPEFLTYFQNEAQLEKSRLLSDRFSAERPKGSFSTLEIQRTEQGDSAMYLCASSLLHRGNEQYFGPGTRLTVT.

The V and J genes are TRBV13 and TRBJ2-5; the D is unclear. Germline V gene sequence: CDR1 PRHDT, CDR2 FYEKMQ (reference sequence). The CDR3 has 13 residues. The V end was cut by 7 bases, the J end by 5 bases, with 14 bases between. The CDR3 DNA is TGTGCCAGCACCTCCCGAGTAAGTGAGACCCAGTACTTC. Translation: CASTSRVSETQYF.

The V and J genes are TRBV7-3 and TRBJ2-5; 16 positions agree with TRBD2. The CDR3 is 19 residues long. The J segment lost 7 bases and the V segment lost 3 bases, leaving 14 bases of the junction unmatched. The germline CDR1 and CDR2 sequences are SGHTA and FQGTGA. The CDR3 protein is CASSFSGTSGGASAGTQYF. The CDR3 coding sequence is TGTGCCAGCAGCTTTTCCGGGACTAGCGGGGGGGCCTCAGCTGGGACCCAGTACTTC.

V and J are TRBV10-3 and TRBJ1-2; perhaps TRBD1 as D (6 bases). The CDR3 totals 17 residues. Trimming took 4 bases from V and 4 from J, leaving 22 bases between them. The V gene's germline CDR1 is ENHRY and CDR2 SYGVKD. The CDR3 DNA sequence: TGTGCCATCAGTGGAACCCAGGGACATACACCTAGCTATGGCTACACCTTC. Translated: CAISGTQGHTPSYGYTF.

The rearrangement joins TRBV4-1 to TRBJ1-6; unclear D gene. The CDR3 has 15 residues. Trimming pared 4 bases from V and 0 bases from J, leaving 7 bases between. The germline gives CDR1 MGHRA, CDR2 YSYEKL. The CDR3 loop reads CASSLQSSYNSPLHF. The CDR3, as DNA: TGCGCCAGCAGCCTACAGAGCTCCTATAATTCACCCCTCCACTTT.

The chain recombines TRBV4-3 with TRBJ2-1; D is ambiguous. Deletions cut 0 bases from V and 6 bases from J, with 15 bases between. The CDR3 spans 16 residues. Germline V CDR1 and CDR2: LGHNA, YSLEER. CDR3 sequence (DNA): TGCGCCAGCAGCCAAGAGCTAGGATACCCGGGCAATGAGCAGTTCTTC. Translated: CASSQELGYPGNEQFF.

The genes are TRBV6-5 and TRBJ1-1; TRBD1 aligns across 7 bases. There are 16 residues in the CDR3. The V gene end was trimmed by 0 bases and the J gene end by 5 bases; junction bases not matched to a gene: 9. CDR1 is MNHEY and CDR2 is SVGAGI in the germline V gene. Written as DNA, the CDR3 is TGTGCCAGCAGTTACTCGGCGACAGGGCGGATTACTGAAGCTTTCTTT. Translation: CASSYSATGRITEAFF.